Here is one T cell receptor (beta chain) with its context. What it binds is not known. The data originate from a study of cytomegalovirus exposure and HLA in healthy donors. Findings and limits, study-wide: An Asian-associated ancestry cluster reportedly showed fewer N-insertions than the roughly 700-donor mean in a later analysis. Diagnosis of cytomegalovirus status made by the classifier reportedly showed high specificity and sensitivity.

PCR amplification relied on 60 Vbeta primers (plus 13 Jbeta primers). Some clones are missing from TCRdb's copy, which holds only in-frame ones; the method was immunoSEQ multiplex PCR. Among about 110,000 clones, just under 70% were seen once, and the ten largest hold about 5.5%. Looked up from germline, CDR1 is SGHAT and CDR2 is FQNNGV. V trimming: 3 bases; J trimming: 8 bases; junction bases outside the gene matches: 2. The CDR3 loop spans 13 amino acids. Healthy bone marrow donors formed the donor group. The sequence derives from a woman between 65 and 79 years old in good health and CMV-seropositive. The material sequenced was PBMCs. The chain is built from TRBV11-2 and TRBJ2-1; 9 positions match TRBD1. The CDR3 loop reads CASSLDRGDEQFF. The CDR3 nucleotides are TGTGCCAGCAGCTTGGACAGGGGTGATGAGCAGTTCTTC.